One and the same sample provided the 18 T cell receptor beta chains below, sequenced in a study of T cells after posttransplantation cyclophosphamide. The naive gate required viable CD3+CD4+ or CD3+CD8+ cells with CCR7+CD45RA+CD45RO-CD95-CD27+CD28+ phenotype. Measured with immunoSEQ multiplex PCR; TCRdb has only the in-frame clones, and not every one. Among about 32,000 clones listed, about 91% were seen once. Sequenced sample: naive CD4+ T cells sorted from blood. The receptors originated from a man aged 25 to 40 in good health and a related stem cell transplant donor.

This clone was detected only once. The genes are TRBV28 and TRBJ1-5; possible D gene TRBD1, 6 bases. This CDR3 has 14 residues. Germline V CDR1 and CDR2: MDHEN, SYDVKM. The V end was cut by 10 bases, the J end by 3 bases, with 16 bases between. CDR3 bases: TGTGCCACCCAAAACCTGGGGGCCAATCAGCCCCAGCATTTT. Its translation is CATQNLGANQPQHF.

The rearrangement uses TRBV28 and TRBJ2-7; possibly TRBD1 for D (6 bases). Germline values: CDR1 MDHEN, CDR2 SYDVKM. Trimming left V 1 base short and J 0 bases short, with 13 bases between. CDR3 length equals 16 residues. The CDR3 DNA reads TGTGCCAGCAGTTTATCACGACAGGCGAGCTCCTACGAGCAGTACTTC. Protein product: CASSLSRQASSYEQYF.

The rearrangement uses TRBV7-6 and TRBJ1-2, with TRBD1 identical over 9 bases. With V trimmed by 6 bases and J by 8 bases, 7 bases remained unmatched. The CDR3 covers 13 residues. Looked up from germline, CDR1 is SGHVS and CDR2 is FNYEAQ. CDR3 protein: CASSSGTGLGYTF. The CDR3 DNA reads as TGTGCCAGCAGTTCCGGGACAGGGTTGGGCTACACCTTC.

This sequence joins TRBV5-8 and TRBJ1-1; 7 bases are shared with TRBD1. V gave up 4 bases and J gave up 7 bases; unmatched junction bases: 7. This CDR3 contains 13 residues. From germline, CDR1 is SGHTS and CDR2 YDEGEE. CDR3: CASSLRQGFEAFF. The CDR3, as DNA: TGTGCCAGCAGCCTTCGACAGGGCTTTGAAGCTTTCTTT.

This clone was detected only once. J is TRBJ1-5 and V is TRBV2; D may be TRBD1 (6 bases). There are 14 residues in the CDR3. V was pared by 6 bases and J by 3 bases, with 12 bases between. Germline CDR1 SNHLY, CDR2 FYNNEI. CDR3 DNA: TGTGCCAGCAGCAGGGAGGGGGTCAATCAGCCCCAGCATTTT. As protein: CASSREGVNQPQHF.

CDR3 sequence: CVGEDQPQHF. The CDR3 nucleotides read TGTGTGGGGGAGGATCAGCCCCAGCATTTT. The rearrangement uses TRBV6-4 and TRBJ1-5, with D perhaps TRBD1 (5 bases). This CDR3 has 10 amino acids. Germline loops: CDR1 MRHNA, CDR2 SNTAGT.

V gene TRBV28 combines with J gene TRBJ1-2; possible D gene TRBD1, 5 bases. Germline CDR1 MDHEN, CDR2 SYDVKM. The CDR3 sequence is 14 residues long. The germline V and J ends were trimmed by 10 bases and 8 bases, with 23 bases remaining between them. The CDR3 here is CATDSGAARRGYTF. The CDR3 nucleotides are TGTGCCACCGATAGCGGGGCAGCCCGGCGGGGCTACACCTTC.

V and J are TRBV5-4 and TRBJ2-3; 7 bases match TRBD2. The CDR3 contains 13 residues. Germline V CDR1 and CDR2: SGHNT, YYREEE (reference sequence). J was trimmed by 6 bases and V by 0 bases; bases with no gene match: 1. CDR3 DNA: TGTGCCAGCAGCTTGGTGGGGGGGGATACGCAGTATTTT. This codes for CASSLVGGDTQYF.

This rearrangement joins TRBV6-6 to TRBJ1-4; tentatively, D is TRBD1 (5 bases). Per germline, CDR1 MNHNY and CDR2 SVGAGI (reference sequence). V was trimmed by 2 bases and J by 8 bases, leaving 15 bases between them. This CDR3 contains 15 residues. CDR3 loop: CASSYPEGADEKLFF. DNA for the CDR3: TGTGCCAGCAGTTACCCTGAAGGGGCCGACGAAAAACTGTTTTTT.

The rearrangement joins TRBV7-3 to TRBJ2-1, with TRBD1 as a possible D gene (6 bases). Germline CDR1 reads SGHTA; CDR2 reads FQGTGA. This CDR3 region has 15 residues. Trimming took off 4 bases at V and 4 bases at J, with 14 bases between the two ends. This CDR3 is CASSWVAGVYNEQFF. The CDR3 nucleotides read TGTGCCAGCAGCTGGGTGGCAGGGGTGTACAATGAGCAGTTCTTC. Together with reference TRBV7-3 and TRBJ2-1, the CDR3 gives the full variable domain: GAGVSQTPSNKVTEKGKYVELRCDPISGHTALYWYRQSLGQGPEFLIYFQGTGAADDSGLPNDRFFAVRPEGSVSTLKIQRTERGDSAVYLCASSWVAGVYNEQFFGPGTRLTVL.

The chain couples TRBV7-6 to TRBJ1-1, with D possibly matching TRBD1 (5 bases). Germline V gene sequence: CDR1 SGHVS, CDR2 FNYEAQ. CDR3 length equals 14 residues. The germline V and J ends were trimmed by 5 bases and 0 bases, with 10 bases remaining between them. CDR3 sequence reads: CASSPGAVNTEAFF. The CDR3, as DNA: TGTGCCAGCAGCCCTGGGGCGGTGAACACTGAAGCTTTCTTT.

The genes are TRBV5-1 and TRBJ2-5; 11 nucleotides align to TRBD1. The J segment lost 1 base and the V segment lost 2 bases, leaving 1 base of the junction unmatched. The V gene's germline CDR1 is SGHRS and CDR2 YFSETQ. This CDR3 has 15 amino acids. The chain's CDR3 is CASSFGTGGQETQYF. The DNA of the CDR3 is TGCGCCAGCAGCTTCGGGACAGGGGGCCAAGAGACCCAGTACTTC.

This clone was seen just once. The chain recombines TRBV5-1 with TRBJ2-7; no reliable D call. Germline lookup yields CDR1 SGHRS and CDR2 YFSETQ. The CDR3 loop spans 14 amino acids. The V end was cut by 0 bases, the J end by 6 bases, with 13 bases between. CDR3 loop: CASSLADFPGEQYF. The CDR3 region has the DNA TGCGCCAGCAGCTTGGCGGATTTCCCGGGCGAGCAGTACTTC.

As DNA, the CDR3 is TGTGCCAGCAGCCAGTCCGGGATCCCTGAAGCTTTCTTT. Translated: CASSQSGIPEAFF. The chain has TRBV7-2 and TRBJ1-1; D unclear. CDR1 is SGHTA, CDR2 FQGNSA, per germline. The V gene lost 5 bases and the J gene lost 6 bases, with 13 bases spanning the gap. CDR3 size: 13 residues.

The V and J genes are TRBV7-9 and TRBJ1-6; 9 bases map to TRBD1. V lost 6 bases, J lost 4 bases, and 4 bases stayed unmatched. The V gene's germline CDR1 is SEHNR and CDR2 FQNEAQ (reference sequence). The CDR3 totals 15 residues. CDR3 nucleotides: TGTGCCAGCAGTTTGACAGGGGGGTATAATTCACCCCTCCACTTT. Amino acids: CASSLTGGYNSPLHF.

The V gene is TRBV5-4, the J gene TRBJ1-4; weak D call: TRBD1 (5 bases). Germline CDR1 is SGHNT and CDR2 is YYREEE (reference sequence). There are 15 residues in the CDR3. The V gene lost 0 bases and the J gene lost 8 bases, with 14 bases spanning the gap. The CDR3 nucleotides read TGTGCCAGCAGCTTGGGTGGGCTGGGGGGAGAAAAACTGTTTTTT. Translation: CASSLGGLGGEKLFF.

This clone was detected only once. Germline is not matched at one junction end, which may reflect a read error. Additional DNA sequences in this sample encode the identical CDR3. The chain recombines TRBV7-2 with TRBJ1-4, with D tentatively TRBD1 (5 bases). In germline, CDR1 is SGHTA, CDR2 FQGNSA. The CDR3 runs to 15 residues. The CDR3: CASSLVGGSDEKLFF. The DNA for the CDR3 is TGCGCCAGCAGCTTAGTGGGGGGGTCTGATGAAAAACTGTTTTTT.

V is TRBV5-4 and J is TRBJ2-2; 12 bases match TRBD1. The CDR3 is 15 residues long. Trimming at V came to 4 bases and at J to 7 bases, leaving 5 bases not matched to a gene. Germline CDR1 is SGHNT and CDR2 is YYREEE (reference sequence). In DNA, the CDR3 is TGTGCCAGCAGCCTGGGACAGGGGGCTGTCGGGGAGCTGTTTTTT. Amino acid sequence: CASSLGQGAVGELFF.